One and the same sample provided the 13 T cell receptor beta chains below, sequenced in a study of blood T cell repertoires in COVID-19. TCRdb keeps only in-frame clones here, not all; method: immunoSEQ multiplex PCR. Found here are over 250,000 clones, about four fifths of them singletons; the top ten hold 7.5% to 10%. The sample comprised peripheral blood. The origin of the receptors is a woman between 45 and 65 years old who had recovered from COVID-19.

V and J are TRBV7-3 and TRBJ2-2, with D maybe TRBD2 (5 bases). Trimming took off 3 bases at V and 7 bases at J, with 12 bases between the two ends. The germline gives CDR1 SGHTA, CDR2 FQGTGA. The CDR3 length is 14 residues. The DNA for the CDR3 is TGTGCCAGCAGCTTGGACTCGCTTAACGGGGAGCTGTTTTTT. Amino acids: CASSLDSLNGELFF.

The genes are TRBV27 and TRBJ1-2; D unclear. The length of the CDR3 is 14 residues. Per germline, CDR1 MNHEY and CDR2 SMNVEV (reference sequence). Trimming shortened V by 2 bases and J by 2 bases, and 9 bases separated the two germline ends. For the CDR3, the DNA is TGTGCCAGCAGTTTACGCCAGAACAACTATGGCTACACCTTC. As protein: CASSLRQNNYGYTF.

J is TRBJ2-3 and V is TRBV29-1; 8 positions match TRBD2. Germline values: CDR1 SQVTM, CDR2 ANQGSEA. V gave up 2 bases and J gave up 0 bases; unmatched junction bases: 4. CDR3 length: 15 amino acids. CDR3 protein: CSVESPSGSTDTQYF. The CDR3 bases are TGCAGCGTTGAAAGCCCTAGCGGGAGCACAGATACGCAGTATTTT.

CDR3 sequence reads: CAWEYLQGAWGYTF. CDR3 bases: TGTGCCTGGGAGTACCTTCAGGGGGCGTGGGGCTACACCTTC. V and J are TRBV30 and TRBJ1-2, with TRBD1 matching 8 bases. CDR1 GTSNPN and CDR2 SVGIG come from the germline V gene (reference sequence). J lost 8 bases, V lost 5 bases, and 13 bases had no gene match. The CDR3 contains 14 residues.

The J gene is TRBJ2-1, the V gene TRBV5-8, with 9 positions matching TRBD2. The CDR3 spans 14 residues. The V and J ends lost 8 bases and 0 bases, in that order; junction bases with no gene match: 3. The V gene's germline CDR1 is SGHTS and CDR2 YDEGEE. DNA for the CDR3: TGTGCCAGTCTTAGCGGGAGCTCCTACAATGAGCAGTTCTTC. Its protein product is CASLSGSSYNEQFF. The variable domain in full, with the rest retrieved from reference TRBV5-8 and TRBJ2-1, is EAGVTQSPTHLIKTRGQQATLRCSPISGHTSVYWYQQALGLGLQFLLWYDEGEERNRGNFPPRFSGRQFPNYSSELNVNALELEDSALYLCASLSGSSYNEQFFGPGTRLTVL.

The chain joins TRBV28 to TRBJ1-6, with 10 bases that match TRBD1. CDR1 and CDR2 from the germline V gene are MDHEN and SYDVKM. The CDR3 contains 13 residues. Trimming cost V 3 bases and J 10 bases; bases outside gene matches: 0. This CDR3 reads CASSLDRGSPLHF. CDR3 DNA: TGTGCCAGCAGTTTGGACAGGGGGTCACCCCTCCACTTT.

The CDR3 here is CASSPGSGGAYEQYF. The CDR3 coding sequence is TGTGCCAGCAGCCCCGGTAGCGGGGGGGCTTACGAGCAGTACTTC. V and J are TRBV7-2 and TRBJ2-7, with 11 bases fitting TRBD2. J was trimmed by 4 bases and V by 5 bases; bases with no gene match: 7. The CDR3 has 15 residues. CDR1 and CDR2 (germline): SGHTA, FQGNSA.

The chain recombines TRBV2 with TRBJ1-6; the D gene is possibly TRBD1 (6 bases). CDR3 size: 15 residues. V was trimmed by 7 bases and J by 0 bases, leaving 10 bases between them. CDR1 is SNHLY, CDR2 FYNNEI, per germline. In DNA, the CDR3 is TGTGCCAGCACCCCACAGGGCTCCTATAATTCACCCCTCCACTTT. It yields the protein CASTPQGSYNSPLHF.

The chain is built from TRBV7-2 and TRBJ1-6, with TRBD1 matching over 7 bases. The CDR3 consists of 18 residues. Germline CDR1 SGHTA, CDR2 FQGNSA. The V segment lost 8 bases and the J segment 0 bases; nucleotides outside the gene matches: 13. CDR3 coding DNA: TGTGCCAGCGGGGGACAGCTACCTCAGAGCTCCTATAATTCACCCCTCCACTTT. It is translated as CASGGQLPQSSYNSPLHF.

The chain uses TRBV7-6 and TRBJ2-2; 10 bases map to TRBD2. Trimming removed 3 bases from V and 6 bases from J; junction bases left unmatched: 10. This CDR3 comprises 17 residues. The V gene's germline CDR1 is SGHVS and CDR2 FNYEAQ. CDR3 region: CASSFQREGAWAGELFF. The CDR3 DNA reads as TGTGCCAGCAGCTTCCAGCGGGAGGGCGCATGGGCCGGGGAGCTGTTTTTT.

The chain is built from TRBV29-1 and TRBJ1-5; the D is unclear. Trimming stripped 4 bases from V and 7 bases from J, with 11 bases between. CDR3 length: 12 residues. CDR1 and CDR2 from the germline V gene are SQVTM and ANQGSEA. For the CDR3, the DNA is TGCAGCGTTGTCGTGACCGGGCAGCCCCAGCATTTT. Its protein is CSVVVTGQPQHF.

The J gene is TRBJ2-7, the V gene TRBV5-8; D is unclear. The V gene's germline CDR1 is SGHTS and CDR2 YDEGEE. V dropped 3 bases and J dropped 3 bases, with 13 bases sitting between them. The CDR3 extends over 14 amino acids. CDR3 in DNA: TGTGCCAGCAGCTCCCGTCTATCACTCTACGAGCAGTACTTC. Amino acid sequence: CASSSRLSLYEQYF.

V and J are TRBV27 and TRBJ2-7, with TRBD1 as a possible D gene (6 bases). Germline V CDR1 and CDR2: MNHEY, SMNVEV (reference sequence). Trimming removed 4 bases at V and 6 bases at J, with 16 bases between. The CDR3 is 14 amino acids. The CDR3 nucleotides are TGTGCCAGCAGTTCAAGCCCGGGACACGTCGAGCAGTACTTC. This gives the protein CASSSSPGHVEQYF.